One sample yielded the 18 T cell receptor beta chains listed below, sequenced in a study of blood T cell repertoires in COVID-19. Data came from immunoSEQ multiplex PCR; TCRdb stores just in-frame clones and leaves some out. Of 200,000 or so clones listed, 65% to 90% are singletons. The material sequenced was peripheral blood. The receptor set was obtained from a middle-aged man with acute or convalescent COVID-19.

Here the CDR3 reads CASRSGGAGGNEQFF. The CDR3, as DNA: TGTGCCAGTAGAAGCGGGGGGGCCGGAGGCAATGAGCAGTTCTTC. The rearrangement joins TRBV19 to TRBJ2-1; 10 nucleotides align to TRBD2. J was trimmed by 6 bases and V by 6 bases; bases with no gene match: 8. Germline V gene sequence: CDR1 LNHDA, CDR2 SQIVND (reference sequence). The CDR3 has 15 residues.

This clone has a handful of counts. The rearrangement uses TRBV6-5 and TRBJ1-1; weak D call: TRBD1 (6 bases). Between the trimmed V and J ends, which lost 10 bases and 5 bases, there was a span of 23 bases. This CDR3 comprises 15 residues. Germline values: CDR1 MNHEY, CDR2 SVGAGI. CDR3 amino acids: CATGQRVSWGTEAFF. The CDR3 DNA reads TGTGCCACCGGACAGAGGGTATCCTGGGGGACTGAAGCTTTCTTT.

The V gene is TRBV5-1, the J gene TRBJ2-3, with 7 bases that match TRBD2. The CDR3 is made up of 13 amino acids. Germline CDR1 reads SGHRS; CDR2 reads YFSETQ. V shed 5 bases, J shed 2 bases, and the junction held 2 bases outside the gene matches. The CDR3 region is CASRGGTTDTQYF. CDR3 bases: TGCGCCAGCAGGGGGGGGACCACAGATACGCAGTATTTT.

The V call is TRBV7-8, the J call TRBJ2-6; D is possibly TRBD1 (5 bases). The CDR3 loop spans 15 amino acids. Germline CDR1 reads SGHVS; CDR2 reads FQNEAQ. V dropped 7 bases and J dropped 0 bases, with 10 bases sitting between them. The CDR3 spells CASKGQISGANVLTF. For the CDR3, the DNA is TGTGCCAGCAAGGGGCAAATCTCTGGGGCCAACGTCCTGACTTTC.

This clone occurred once. This chain links TRBV27 with TRBJ2-1; 8 positions match TRBD1. Germline CDR1 MNHEY, CDR2 SMNVEV (reference sequence). The CDR3 has 14 amino acids. V trimming: 6 bases; J trimming: 5 bases; junction bases outside the gene matches: 6. The CDR3 here is CASRSGQAHNEQFF. The CDR3 DNA reads TGTGCCAGCAGGTCGGGACAGGCACACAATGAGCAGTTCTTC.

The V and J genes are TRBV5-1 and TRBJ2-1; a weak D match, TRBD2 (6 bases). Trimming cost V 7 bases and J 8 bases, with 16 bases left between them. The germline CDR1 and CDR2 sequences are SGHRS and YFSETQ. The CDR3 has 13 residues. The CDR3 sequence: CASGRDVVDEQFF. CDR3 bases: TGCGCCAGCGGGCGGGACGTCGTCGATGAGCAGTTCTTC.

This chain links TRBV5-1 with TRBJ1-5, with TRBD1 matching over 7 bases. The CDR3 loop spans 14 amino acids. V lost 4 bases, J lost 3 bases, and 4 bases stayed unmatched. Per germline, CDR1 SGHRS and CDR2 YFSETQ. DNA for the CDR3: TGCGCCAGCAGCGCCGGGACAGCCAATCAGCCCCAGCATTTT. This translates into CASSAGTANQPQHF.

The rearrangement links TRBV7-6 to TRBJ1-1, with D perhaps TRBD1 (6 bases). This CDR3 spans 13 amino acids. Germline V lookup: CDR1 SGHVS, CDR2 FNYEAQ. V was cut by 3 bases and J by 6 bases, with 11 bases left in between. CDR3 sequence reads: CASSFGQIAEAFF. The CDR3, as DNA: TGTGCCAGCAGCTTTGGACAGATCGCTGAAGCTTTCTTT.

The chain recombines TRBV11-3 with TRBJ1-4; the D gene is possibly TRBD1 (6 bases). This CDR3 region has 14 residues. Between the trimmed V and J ends, which lost 7 bases and 6 bases, there was a span of 15 bases. Germline CDR1 and CDR2: SGHNT and YENEEA. CDR3 amino acids: CASTQTGGYEKLFF. The CDR3 nucleotides are TGTGCCAGCACTCAGACAGGCGGCTATGAAAAACTGTTTTTT. Full variable domain (rest looked up from reference TRBV11-3 and TRBJ1-4): EAGVVQSPRYKIIEKKQPVAFWCNPISGHNTLYWYLQNLGQGPELLIRYENEEAVDDSQLPKDRFSAERLKGVDSTLKIQPAELGDSAVYLCASTQTGGYEKLFFGSGTQLSVL.

The rearrangement links TRBV18 to TRBJ1-4, with D hard to call. The CDR3 has 14 amino acids. Looked up from germline, CDR1 is KGHSH and CDR2 is LQKENI. V was pared by 3 bases and J by 0 bases, with 5 bases between. In DNA form, the CDR3 reads TGTGCCAGCTCACCTTCGGCAACTAATGAAAAACTGTTTTTT. It yields the protein CASSPSATNEKLFF. Filled out from reference TRBV18 and TRBJ1-4, the complete variable domain reads NAGVMQNPRHLVRRRGQEARLRCSPMKGHSHVYWYRQLPEEGLKFMVYLQKENIIDESGMPKERFSAEFPKEGPSILRIQQVVRGDSAAYFCASSPSATNEKLFFGSGTQLSVL.

The rearrangement joins TRBV9 to TRBJ1-3; TRBD1 matches 9 bases. Trimming at V came to 3 bases and at J to 0 bases, leaving 4 bases not matched to a gene. In germline, CDR1 is SGDLS, CDR2 YYNGEE. This CDR3 region has 16 residues. For the CDR3, the DNA is TGTGCCAGCAGCGCCAGGGACAGGGCCTCTGGAAACACCATATATTTT. It is translated as CASSARDRASGNTIYF.

The V call is TRBV5-8, the J call TRBJ1-1; TRBD1 matches at 8 bases. The CDR3 runs 16 residues. The germline V gene encodes CDR1 SGHTS and CDR2 YDEGEE. The V segment lost 2 bases and the J segment 0 bases; nucleotides outside the gene matches: 6. The CDR3 here is CASSFGPGGLNTEAFF. In DNA, the CDR3 is TGTGCCAGCAGCTTTGGACCAGGGGGCCTGAACACTGAAGCTTTCTTT.

The V and J genes are TRBV9 and TRBJ1-4; TRBD1 might be the D (5 bases). Germline V gene data show CDR1 as SGDLS and CDR2 as YYNGEE. V was clipped by 0 bases and J by 4 bases, with 10 bases between them. CDR3 size: 15 residues. CDR3 amino acids: CASSVDDGGNEKLFF. The CDR3 coding sequence is TGTGCCAGCAGCGTAGATGACGGGGGTAATGAAAAACTGTTTTTT.

The rearrangement links TRBV9 to TRBJ2-1, with D possibly matching TRBD2 (6 bases). Trimming cost V 0 bases and J 12 bases, with 16 bases left between them. This CDR3 region has 14 residues. In germline, CDR1 is SGDLS, CDR2 YYNGEE. As DNA, the CDR3 is TGTGCCAGCAGCGTAGCCTGGCGGGGCCCCGGGCAGTTCTTC. As protein: CASSVAWRGPGQFF.

V gene TRBV18 combines with J gene TRBJ2-1; D gene unclear. Germline V gives CDR1 KGHSH, CDR2 LQKENI. Trimming pared 0 bases from V and 8 bases from J, leaving 8 bases between. The CDR3 is 13 amino acids. CDR3 coding DNA: TGTGCCAGCTCACCACCACTCCGGGATGAGCAGTTCTTC. Amino acid sequence: CASSPPLRDEQFF.

The rearrangement uses TRBV6-2 or TRBV6-3 and TRBJ2-7; 7 bases align to TRBD1. With V trimmed by 5 bases and J by 3 bases, 16 bases remained unmatched. The germline V gene has CDR1 MNHEY and CDR2 SVGEGT. There are 17 residues in the CDR3. The CDR3 DNA is TGTGCCAGCAGTCAACCGGGACAGATTTCGCGTTTCTACGAGCAGTACTTC. Its protein is CASSQPGQISRFYEQYF.

This chain connects TRBV12-3 or TRBV12-4 to TRBJ1-2; D remains unclear. V shed 1 base and J shed 7 bases, with 4 bases lying between them. The CDR3 spans 11 residues. As DNA, the CDR3 is TGTGCCAGCAGTTTAGGGCCTGGCTACACCTTC. It codes for CASSLGPGYTF.

This sequence joins TRBV4-1 and TRBJ2-4; 7 bases are shared with TRBD1. Trimming took 4 bases from V and 7 from J; bases not matched to a gene: 4. The germline gives CDR1 MGHRA, CDR2 YSYEKL. CDR3 length: 13 residues. CDR3 bases: TGCGCCAGCAGCCCCCAGGGGGTGAACATTCAGTACTTC. This sequence encodes CASSPQGVNIQYF.